Following are 14 T cell receptor beta chains from one sample sequenced in a study of regulatory T cells in long-lasting Graves disease. The time point: persistent/refractory GD, antithyroid drugs over 5 years with positive TRAb. With RNA extracted from PBMCs as input, the TCR library was made. Arm-PCR with iRepertoire HTBI primers amplified the CDR3 regions for these TCR beta libraries. TCRdb ran MiXCR on the multiplex PCR reads and lists one entry per CDR3 protein. The data contain under 450,000 distinct CDR3 sequences, 23% of them singletons. The specimen was peripheral blood mononuclear cells (PBMCs), collected when the disease was refractory, from a patient treated with antithyroid drugs. The receptors derive from a female donor with Graves disease.

This clonotype was observed at least ten times. The DNA of the CDR3 is TGTGCCAGCAGTTTTACCCACACTAGCGGGACGTCCTACGAGCAGTACTTC. This sequence encodes CASSFTHTSGTSYEQYF. The chain uses TRBV27 and TRBJ2-7, with 10 bases matching TRBD2. Trimming removed 3 bases from V and 1 base from J; junction bases left unmatched: 9. The CDR3 runs to 17 residues. The germline CDR1 and CDR2 sequences are MNHEY and SMNVEV (reference sequence).

This clonotype has just a few counts. The chain joins TRBV20-1 to TRBJ2-7; 7 nucleotides match TRBD2. This CDR3 spans 14 amino acids. The V gene end was trimmed by 6 bases and the J gene end by 6 bases; junction bases not matched to a gene: 14. Germline lookup yields CDR1 DFQATT and CDR2 SNEGSKA (reference sequence). In DNA form, the CDR3 reads TGCAGTGCCCGCGAGGGTGGGGGGGTAGTCGAGCAGTACTTC. It codes for CSAREGGGVVEQYF.

To note about this clonotype: A read error may account for a junction end that differs from germline. The rearrangement links TRBV3-1 to TRBJ2-5; the D call may be TRBD1 or TRBD2 (7 bases each). CDR1 and CDR2 (germline): LGHDT, YNNKEL (reference sequence). This CDR3 comprises 13 residues. The CDR3 reads CASGNRGGETQHF. In nucleotides, the CDR3 is TGTGCCAGCGGCAACAGGGGAGGGGAGACCCAGCACTTC.

Only a few counts were recorded for this clonotype. At one end the junction does not follow the germline gene, possibly because of a read error. The V call is TRBV19, the J call TRBJ2-6; D unresolved. The CDR3 extends over 14 amino acids. Germline lookup yields CDR1 LNHDA and CDR2 SQIVND (reference sequence). CDR3 bases: TGTGCCGGTAGTATAGGGCTTGGGGCCAACGTCCTGACTTTC. Residues: CAGSIGLGANVLTF.

This clonotype was seen a handful of times. This chain links TRBV11-2 with TRBJ1-6, with D possibly TRBD1 on 5 matching bases. The CDR3 contains 15 residues. With 5 bases removed from V and 7 bases from J, the gap between germline ends came to 15 bases. In germline, CDR1 is SGHAT, CDR2 FQNNGV. CDR3 DNA sequence: TGTGCCAGCAGCCCTCAGAGGGGAATCAATTCACCCCTCCACTTT. Its protein product is CASSPQRGINSPLHF.

The table lists this clonotype with a few counts. The CDR3 protein is CASSEAVDTGELFF. The CDR3 nucleotides read TGTGCCAGCAGTGAAGCTGTGGACACCGGGGAGCTGTTTTTT. The chain has TRBV6-1 and TRBJ2-2; no definite D call. V dropped 0 bases and J dropped 3 bases, with 5 bases sitting between them. Germline V CDR1 and CDR2: MNHNS, SASEGT. The CDR3 spans 14 residues.

The table lists this clonotype with a few counts. The chain employs TRBV24-1 and TRBJ2-5; 9 bases fit TRBD1. J gave up 5 bases and V 0 bases, and 6 bases lay outside the gene matches. Germline V gene data show CDR1 as KGHDR and CDR2 as SFDVKD. CDR3 length: 16 amino acids. As DNA, the CDR3 is TGTGCCACCAGTGATTTGGCCGACGGGACAGGGGAGACCCAGTACTTC. This codes for CATSDLADGTGETQYF.

In its sample, this clonotype was seen many times. The chain joins TRBV29-1 to TRBJ2-7; D remains unclear. V shed 4 bases and J shed 6 bases, with 10 bases lying between them. This CDR3 region has 11 residues. Germline lookup yields CDR1 SQVTM and CDR2 ANQGSEA. The CDR3 DNA reads TGCAGCGTTGGGGCCTTGGGCGAGCAGTACTTC. This gives the protein CSVGALGEQYF.

This clonotype was seen more than once but under ten times. The chain has TRBV6-5 and TRBJ1-5; 10 nucleotides align to TRBD1. Germline V gene lookup returns CDR1 MNHEY and CDR2 SVGAGI. The J segment lost 7 bases and the V segment lost 1 base, leaving 4 bases of the junction unmatched. This CDR3 region has 15 residues. The CDR3 nucleotides are TGTGCCAGCAGTTACTTCGGGACAGGGGTCCAGCCCCAGCATTTT. Translated, it gives CASSYFGTGVQPQHF.

The sample holds many counts of this clonotype. J is TRBJ2-5 and V is TRBV15; D not resolved. The ends were cut back, 4 bases at V and 0 bases at J, with 9 bases in the middle. The CDR3 runs to 14 residues. CDR1 is LNHNV, CDR2 YYDKDF, per germline (reference sequence). CDR3 sequence: CATSTGQYQETQYF. CDR3 coding DNA: TGTGCCACCAGCACCGGGCAGTACCAAGAGACCCAGTACTTC.

This clonotype was detected only a few times. The V call is TRBV6-2 or TRBV6-3, the J call TRBJ1-1; the D gene is possibly TRBD1 (6 bases). The germline V gene has CDR1 MNHEY and CDR2 SVGEGT. This CDR3 is built from 15 residues. V was shortened by 2 bases and J by 0 bases, with 10 bases between the two germline ends. Written as DNA, the CDR3 is TGTGCCAGCAGTTACAGTCAGGGGATGAACACTGAAGCTTTCTTT. Its protein product is CASSYSQGMNTEAFF.

V usage is TRBV6-1 and J usage is TRBJ2-7; 7 bases agree with TRBD2. The V and J ends lost 5 bases and 4 bases, in that order; junction bases with no gene match: 11. CDR1 and CDR2 from the germline V gene are MNHNS and SASEGT. This CDR3 contains 15 residues. CDR3 residues: CASSPRGGGRYEQYF. The CDR3 bases are TGTGCCAGCAGTCCCCGCGGGGGAGGTCGGTACGAGCAGTACTTC.

This clonotype was observed a handful of times. The chain uses TRBV3-1 and TRBJ1-2, with D uncertain. The CDR3 runs 14 residues. Germline V CDR1 and CDR2: LGHDT, YNNKEL (reference sequence). Deletions cut 1 base from V and 6 bases from J, with 12 bases between. The CDR3 reads CASSQGMTGHGYTF. As DNA, the CDR3 is TGTGCCAGCAGCCAAGGTATGACCGGCCATGGCTACACCTTC.

This clonotype occurred many times. The V call is TRBV7-8, the J call TRBJ1-2; D is uncertain. V lost 3 bases and J lost 5, with 7 bases in between. The CDR3 is 12 amino acids. The germline V gene encodes CDR1 SGHVS and CDR2 FQNEAQ. CDR3 protein: CASSFTSYGYTF. The CDR3, as DNA: TGTGCCAGCAGCTTTACGAGTTATGGCTACACCTTC.